These 24 T cell receptor beta chains share one sample of origin, sequenced in a study of regulatory T cells in long-lasting Graves disease. CDR3 regions were amplified by Arm-PCR using iRepertoire HTBI primers to build TCR beta libraries. A single record per CDR3 protein comes from TCRdb applying MiXCR to the multiplex PCR reads. The top ten clones hold around 15% of a sample with approximately 400,000 distinct CDR3 sequences, just under 15% of them seen once. Indicated time point: newly diagnosed GD, antithyroid drugs for less than 3 months. The TCR library was made from RNA that had been extracted from PBMCs in TRIzol. These data were also filed under a second study, of T cells in Graves' hyperthyroidism and ophthalmopathy.

Sequencing was performed on peripheral blood mononuclear cells (PBMCs), taken at new diagnosis, from a patient treated with antithyroid drugs. These receptors all come from a woman younger than 45 with Graves disease.

This clonotype was seen at least ten times. The chain joins TRBV7-3 to TRBJ2-1; TRBD2 matches 9 bases. Germline lookup yields CDR1 SGHTA and CDR2 FQGTGA. This CDR3 is 15 amino acids long. The trim removed 5 bases at V and 7 bases at J, leaving 9 bases unmatched. CDR3 region: CASSPARLAENEQFF. CDR3 bases: TGTGCCAGCAGCCCCGCCAGACTAGCGGAGAATGAGCAGTTCTTC. Full variable domain (outside the CDR3, taken from reference TRBV7-3 and TRBJ2-1): GAGVSQTPSNKVTEKGKYVELRCDPISGHTALYWYRQSLGQGPEFLIYFQGTGAADDSGLPNDRFFAVRPEGSVSTLKIQRTERGDSAVYLCASSPARLAENEQFFGPGTRLTVL.

This clonotype appeared many times. The gene calls are TRBV27 and TRBJ1-6, with 8 bases fitting TRBD1. This CDR3 contains 17 residues. J lost 10 bases, V lost 4 bases, and 15 bases had no gene match. Per germline, CDR1 MNHEY and CDR2 SMNVEV (reference sequence). Here the CDR3 DNA reads TGTGCCAGCAGTTCTTCCCTTTTCGGACAGGGATGGTCACCCCTCCACTTT. It is translated as CASSSSLFGQGWSPLHF.

This clonotype was seen at least ten times. V usage is TRBV20-1 and J usage is TRBJ2-1; 9 bases agree with TRBD2. There are 19 residues in the CDR3. J lost 0 bases, V lost 0 bases, and 12 bases had no gene match. The germline gives CDR1 DFQATT, CDR2 SNEGSKA (reference sequence). This chain's CDR3 is CSARDPSRIAGVSYNEQFF. The CDR3 DNA is TGCAGTGCTAGAGACCCCTCGAGAATAGCGGGGGTCTCCTACAATGAGCAGTTCTTC.

The rearrangement links TRBV11-2 to TRBJ2-4; TRBD1 agrees at 10 bases. The V gene's germline CDR1 is SGHAT and CDR2 FQNNGV. The CDR3 runs to 14 residues. J gave up 8 bases and V 3 bases, and 4 bases lay outside the gene matches. CDR3 in DNA: TGTGCCAGCAGCTTCTTCGGGACAGGGGACATTCAGTACTTC. Its protein is CASSFFGTGDIQYF. The entire variable domain, with the rest obtained from reference TRBV11-2 and TRBJ2-4, is as follows: EAGVAQSPRYKIIEKRQSVAFWCNPISGHATLYWYQQILGQGPKLLIQFQNNGVVDDSQLPKDRFSAERLKGVDSTLKIQPAKLEDSAVYLCASSFFGTGDIQYFGAGTRLSVL.

The rearrangement links TRBV11-2 to TRBJ1-1; D is unresolved. Trimming removed 3 bases at V and 1 base at J, with 18 bases between. This CDR3 has 17 residues. CDR1 SGHAT and CDR2 FQNNGV come from the germline V gene. This CDR3 is CASSFFAVGSSNTEAFF. In DNA form, the CDR3 reads TGTGCCAGCAGCTTCTTCGCGGTGGGCAGTTCGAACACTGAAGCTTTCTTT.

This clonotype was detected many times. This chain links TRBV28 with TRBJ2-2; either TRBD1 or TRBD2 may fit D (6 bases each). Germline V gene sequence: CDR1 MDHEN, CDR2 SYDVKM. Deletions cut 3 bases from V and 3 bases from J, with 17 bases between. The CDR3 totals 17 residues. CDR3 loop: CASSFRPGARDTGELFF. For the CDR3, the DNA is TGTGCCAGCAGTTTCCGCCCGGGGGCTCGCGACACCGGGGAGCTGTTTTTT.

This clonotype has just a few counts. This sequence joins TRBV6-5 and TRBJ1-2, with D possibly being TRBD1 (5 bases). The CDR3 runs 15 residues. CDR1 is MNHEY and CDR2 is SVGAGI in the germline V gene. Between the trimmed V and J ends, which lost 0 bases and 3 bases, there was a span of 11 bases. The CDR3 spells CASSYSGGSDYGYTF. CDR3 DNA sequence: TGTGCCAGCAGTTACTCTGGGGGGTCCGACTATGGCTACACCTTC.

This clonotype has only a few counts. The V call is TRBV27, the J call TRBJ2-7; D gene uncertain. V gave up 6 bases and J gave up 8 bases, with 14 bases separating them. CDR1 and CDR2 (germline): MNHEY, SMNVEV (reference sequence). This CDR3 contains 12 residues. CDR3 sequence: CASRNLGNKQYF. CDR3 DNA sequence: TGTGCCAGCAGAAATCTCGGCAACAAGCAGTACTTC.

The V and J genes are TRBV28 and TRBJ2-1; maybe TRBD1 (5 bases). Germline V gene data show CDR1 as MDHEN and CDR2 as SYDVKM. Trimming took off 1 base at V and 2 bases at J, with 15 bases between the two ends. The CDR3 loop spans 17 amino acids. The CDR3 DNA reads TGTGCCAGCAGTTTATTTTGGCAGGGTAAGGCCTACAATGAGCAGTTCTTC. Translated, it gives CASSLFWQGKAYNEQFF.

The rearrangement links TRBV4-1 to TRBJ1-3; the D is unclear. V gave up 1 base and J gave up 1 base, with 14 bases separating them. Looked up from germline, CDR1 is MGHRA and CDR2 is YSYEKL. This CDR3 is built from 17 residues. CDR3 nucleotides: TGCGCCAGCAGCCAAGGTCCGGGAGCTCGGTCTGGAAACACCATATATTTT. Its protein product is CASSQGPGARSGNTIYF.

This chain connects TRBV15 to TRBJ1-3, with D possibly matching TRBD1 (5 bases). The germline V gene has CDR1 LNHNV and CDR2 YYDKDF (reference sequence). The CDR3 consists of 13 residues. Between the trimmed V and J ends, which lost 3 bases and 4 bases, there was a span of 7 bases. DNA for the CDR3: TGTGCCACCAGCAGGGGACGAGGAAACACCATATATTTT. This gives the protein CATSRGRGNTIYF.

Notes on this clonotype: One end of the junction is discordant with germline, which a read error may explain. CDR3 DNA: TGCAGGGTTGAGAAGGGGTTCGGCTACGAGCAGTACTTC. This sequence encodes CRVEKGFGYEQYF. The chain couples TRBV29-1 to TRBJ2-7; a possible D gene is TRBD1 (5 bases). CDR3 size: 13 residues. Looked up from germline, CDR1 is SQVTM and CDR2 is ANQGSEA.

The chain carries TRBV5-1 and TRBJ2-5, with D possibly being TRBD2 (5 bases). Trimming took 3 bases from V and 2 from J, leaving 11 bases between them. This CDR3 has 14 amino acids. The V gene's germline CDR1 is SGHRS and CDR2 YFSETQ. DNA of the CDR3: TGCGCCAGCAGCTCGGGTAGGACTCAAGAGACCCAGTACTTC. Protein product: CASSSGRTQETQYF.

This clonotype was observed many times. The V call is TRBV7-9, the J call TRBJ2-7; D is tentatively TRBD1 or TRBD2 (5 bases each). The V gene lost 3 bases and the J gene lost 6 bases, with 12 bases spanning the gap. Germline values: CDR1 SEHNR, CDR2 FQNEAQ (reference sequence). CDR3 size: 13 residues. CDR3 coding DNA: TGTGCCAGCAGCTTCACGGGGACCGGCGAGCAGTACTTC. Its protein is CASSFTGTGEQYF. Using reference TRBV7-9 and TRBJ2-7 for the parts outside the CDR3, the full variable domain is DTGVSQNPRHKITKRGQNVTFRCDPISEHNRLYWYRQTLGQGPEFLTYFQNEAQLEKSRLLSDRFSAERPKGSFSTLEIQRTEQGDSAMYLCASSFTGTGEQYFGPGTRLTVT.

The V and J genes are TRBV6-2 or TRBV6-3 and TRBJ1-5; D is possibly TRBD1 (5 bases). V was cut by 8 bases and J by 0 bases, with 20 bases left in between. The CDR3 covers 17 residues. CDR1 and CDR2 from the germline V gene are MNHEY and SVGEGT. The CDR3 loop reads CASLTRVGGYSNQPQHF. The CDR3 nucleotides read TGTGCCAGCCTCACCAGGGTCGGAGGGTATAGCAATCAGCCCCAGCATTTT.

The table lists this clonotype with many counts. This chain joins TRBV6-1 and TRBJ2-2; 11 bases are a match to TRBD2. V was pared by 7 bases and J by 0 bases, with 1 base of the junction left unmatched. The germline gives CDR1 MNHNS, CDR2 SASEGT. The CDR3 extends over 15 amino acids. This CDR3 is CASTGLAANTGELFF. CDR3 coding DNA: TGTGCCAGCACGGGACTAGCGGCGAACACCGGGGAGCTGTTTTTT.

This chain uses TRBV24-1 with TRBJ2-5, with 8 bases matching TRBD1. V shed 4 bases, J shed 1 base, and the junction held 7 bases outside the gene matches. Germline lookup yields CDR1 KGHDR and CDR2 SFDVKD. CDR3 length: 16 residues. The CDR3 DNA reads TGTGCCACCAGTGACACGGACAGGGTGGGCCAAGAGACCCAGTACTTC. Translation gives CATSDTDRVGQETQYF.

This clonotype has a handful of counts. The V call is TRBV27, the J call TRBJ2-5; D possibly corresponds to TRBD2 (5 bases). CDR3 length: 16 residues. Germline V gives CDR1 MNHEY, CDR2 SMNVEV (reference sequence). The germline V and J ends were trimmed by 2 bases and 0 bases, with 13 bases remaining between them. CDR3 in DNA: TGTGCCAGCAGTTTAACGCGAACGGGGTACCAAGAGACCCAGTACTTC. The encoded protein is CASSLTRTGYQETQYF.

Concerning this clonotype: This may be a read error, as it is one base from a much larger clone. V usage is TRBV20-1 and J usage is TRBJ2-5; D remains ambiguous. V was clipped by 3 bases and J by 11 bases, with 19 bases between them. The CDR3 runs 13 residues. Germline-derived CDR1 and CDR2 are DFQATT and SNEGSKA (reference sequence). CDR3 coding DNA: TGCAGTGCTAGGTTCGAGTCCTACAATGAGCAGTACTTC. Protein sequence: CSARFESYNEQYF.

At least ten counts were recorded for this clonotype. The chain combines TRBV6-1 with TRBJ1-1; TRBD1 agrees at 9 bases. The V and J ends lost 6 bases and 1 base, in that order; junction bases with no gene match: 3. Germline CDR1 reads MNHNS; CDR2 reads SASEGT. This CDR3 has 14 residues. CDR3 in DNA: TGTGCCAGCAGGAGGACAGGGGAGAACACTGAAGCTTTCTTT. It yields the protein CASRRTGENTEAFF.

This clonotype was found many times. The V call is TRBV11-3, the J call TRBJ2-6; weak D call: TRBD1 (6 bases). The V end lost 5 bases, the J end lost 2 bases, and 16 bases lay between the germline ends. Germline-derived CDR1 and CDR2 are SGHNT and YENEEA. The CDR3 sequence is 17 residues long. CDR3 residues: CASSEQGRIAGANVLTF. The CDR3 nucleotides are TGTGCCAGCAGCGAACAGGGTAGGATTGCTGGGGCCAACGTCCTGACTTTC. Combining the CDR3 with reference TRBV11-3 and TRBJ2-6 gives the whole variable domain EAGVVQSPRYKIIEKKQPVAFWCNPISGHNTLYWYLQNLGQGPELLIRYENEEAVDDSQLPKDRFSAERLKGVDSTLKIQPAELGDSAVYLCASSEQGRIAGANVLTFGAGSRLTVL.

Ten or more counts support this clonotype. The chain uses TRBV3-1 and TRBJ2-7, with 7 nucleotides matching TRBD2. V dropped 7 bases and J dropped 7; count of bases not matched to a gene: 7. CDR1 is LGHDT and CDR2 is YNNKEL in the germline V gene (reference sequence). The length of the CDR3 is 12 residues. CDR3: CASTAGVGEQYF. The DNA for the CDR3 is TGTGCCAGCACCGCGGGAGTTGGGGAGCAGTACTTC.

There are a few counts of this clonotype. The J gene is TRBJ2-1, the V gene TRBV7-3; no definite D call. V lost 5 bases to trimming and J lost 2 bases, with 16 bases between them. The CDR3 length is 16 residues. Germline CDR1 SGHTA, CDR2 FQGTGA. The CDR3 coding sequence is TGTGCCAGCAGCCTACAGTCCGGAAGGGCCTACAATGAGCAGTTCTTC. It specifies CASSLQSGRAYNEQFF.

This clonotype has at least ten counts. V is TRBV18 and J is TRBJ2-7; 9 nucleotides line up with TRBD1. The germline CDR1 and CDR2 sequences are KGHSH and LQKENI. CDR3 length equals 14 residues. J lost 4 bases, V lost 5 bases, and 6 bases had no gene match. The CDR3 loop is CASSTGQGLYEQYF. CDR3 in DNA: TGTGCCAGCTCAACGGGACAGGGACTATACGAGCAGTACTTC.